This T cell receptor (beta chain) was sequenced during a study of blood T cell repertoires in COVID-19. In the authors' workflow: Amplification of reference gene primers was used by the study to estimate nucleated cell counts. Repertoires were generated with immunoSEQ multiplex PCR, while TCRdb's copy carries only in-frame clones and drops some. D and trimming come from the DNA, and the V and J calls and clone size come from that table. The table includes roughly 200,000 clones, about 80% detected once. The length of the CDR3 is 13 residues. Trimming cost V 5 bases and J 5 bases, with 12 bases left between them. CDR1 and CDR2 from the germline V gene are LNHDA and SQIVND (reference sequence).

V gene TRBV19 combines with J gene TRBJ2-5, with D perhaps matching TRBD1 (5 bases). The TCR sequence derives from a woman aged 80 or older with COVID-19, enrolled during active disease. The sequenced sample was peripheral blood. This CDR3 reads CASSGGRGETQYF. The CDR3 DNA reads as TGTGCCAGTAGTGGTGGTAGGGGCGAGACCCAGTACTTC.